One sample yielded the 25 T cell receptor beta chains listed below, sequenced in a study of regulatory T cells in long-lasting Graves disease. The TCR beta library used iRepertoire HTBI primers with Arm-PCR amplification of CDR3. MiXCR, applied by TCRdb to the multiplex PCR reads, yields one record per CDR3 protein. This sample carries roughly 500,000 distinct CDR3 sequences, 20% of them seen once, and the ten largest clones take 7% to 10%. Time point denoted: persistent/refractory GD, antithyroid drugs over 5 years with positive TRAb. The TCR library was made from RNA extracted from PBMCs. Material: peripheral blood mononuclear cells (PBMCs), obtained when the disease was refractory, from a patient treated with antithyroid drugs. These receptors were collected from a female donor with Graves disease.

This clonotype occurred many times. The chain recombines TRBV18 with TRBJ1-4, with D hard to call. The CDR3 consists of 16 residues. CDR1 and CDR2 from the germline V gene are KGHSH and LQKENI. V lost 1 base to trimming and J lost 3 bases, with 12 bases between them. The CDR3 protein is CASSPLMDGPNEKLFF. CDR3 DNA: TGTGCCAGCTCACCACTCATGGACGGTCCTAATGAAAAACTGTTTTTT.

V is TRBV6-1 and J is TRBJ2-3; perhaps TRBD1 as D (5 bases). The V and J ends lost 3 bases and 0 bases respectively, with 10 bases between them. CDR3 length equals 15 residues. The germline CDR1 and CDR2 sequences are MNHNS and SASEGT. In DNA, the CDR3 is TGTGCCAGCAGTGATGGGTACAGGAGCACAGATACGCAGTATTTT. Amino acid sequence: CASSDGYRSTDTQYF.

V and J are TRBV20-1 and TRBJ1-2; D gene uncertain. The V gene's germline CDR1 is DFQATT and CDR2 SNEGSKA (reference sequence). CDR3 length: 11 amino acids. The V gene lost 5 bases and the J gene lost 4 bases, with 8 bases spanning the gap. Written as DNA, the CDR3 is TGCAGTGCTGGAGGAGTCTATGGCTACACCTTC. This gives the protein CSAGGVYGYTF.

V gene TRBV4-2 combines with J gene TRBJ2-7; TRBD1 matches 11 bases. The germline gives CDR1 LGHNA, CDR2 YNFKEQ. J was trimmed by 7 bases and V by 0 bases; bases with no gene match: 8. CDR3 length: 16 amino acids. DNA for the CDR3: TGTGCCAGCAGCCAAGATCTCGGACAGGGGGCTAGGGAGCAGTACTTC. Its protein product is CASSQDLGQGAREQYF.

The V call is TRBV9, the J call TRBJ2-1; 7 bases align to TRBD1. Germline V gives CDR1 SGDLS, CDR2 YYNGEE. V was pared by 0 bases and J by 7 bases, with 10 bases of the junction left unmatched. The CDR3 consists of 16 residues. CDR3 bases: TGTGCCAGCAGCGTAGAAATACAGGGGAAAGGTAATGAGCAGTTCTTC. Translated: CASSVEIQGKGNEQFF.

The chain employs TRBV5-1 and TRBJ2-5, with D tentatively TRBD1 or TRBD2 (5 bases each). Germline CDR1 reads SGHRS; CDR2 reads YFSETQ. The CDR3 has 14 residues. The V gene lost 4 bases and the J gene lost 5 bases, with 15 bases spanning the gap. CDR3 nucleotide sequence: TGCGCCAGCAGCGGGGGACGGCTGACGGAGACCCAGTACTTC. It is translated as CASSGGRLTETQYF.

The genes are TRBV7-6 and TRBJ2-2, with TRBD2 matching 12 bases. The germline CDR1 and CDR2 sequences are SGHVS and FNYEAQ. CDR3 size: 18 residues. V was clipped by 3 bases and J by 7 bases; unmatched bases: 12. CDR3 sequence: CASSFASGRAVTIGELFF. The CDR3 DNA reads as TGTGCCAGCAGCTTTGCTAGCGGGAGGGCCGTAACTATCGGGGAGCTGTTTTTT.

This clonotype was found a few times. This chain connects TRBV30 to TRBJ2-2; 8 bases match TRBD2. CDR3 size: 15 residues. CDR1 GTSNPN and CDR2 SVGIG come from the germline V gene (reference sequence). Trimming at V came to 2 bases and at J to 3 bases, leaving 5 bases not matched to a gene. Here the CDR3 reads CAWSNGGAYTGELFF. The CDR3 DNA follows: TGTGCCTGGAGTAACGGGGGGGCCTACACCGGGGAGCTGTTTTTT.

The chain combines TRBV10-3 with TRBJ2-4; D ambiguous. This CDR3 region has 16 residues. The V end was cut by 2 bases, the J end by 0 bases, with 11 bases between. The germline V gene encodes CDR1 ENHRY and CDR2 SYGVKD. CDR3 in amino acids: CAISESHSSAKNIQYF. The DNA for the CDR3 is TGTGCCATCAGTGAGAGTCACTCTTCAGCCAAAAACATTCAGTACTTC.

The chain recombines TRBV7-2 with TRBJ2-3; D call uncertain. The CDR3 consists of 13 residues. V was clipped by 1 base and J by 7 bases, with 9 bases between them. The germline V gene encodes CDR1 SGHTA and CDR2 FQGNSA. The CDR3 coding sequence is TGTGCCAGCAGCTTAGTGCAGCCATATACGCAGTATTTT. This gives the protein CASSLVQPYTQYF.

This clonotype came up many times. This chain joins TRBV11-2 and TRBJ2-5; 7 bases align to TRBD1. This CDR3 contains 15 residues. V shed 3 bases, J shed 2 bases, and the junction held 6 bases outside the gene matches. Per germline, CDR1 SGHAT and CDR2 FQNNGV. The CDR3 spells CASSLGQTHQETQYF. The CDR3 DNA reads as TGTGCCAGCAGCTTGGGACAGACTCATCAAGAGACCCAGTACTTC.

This clonotype appeared many times. The rearrangement joins TRBV11-2 to TRBJ2-2; D gene ambiguous. The V end lost 2 bases, the J end lost 1 base, and 14 bases lay between the germline ends. Germline assignment: CDR1 SGHAT and CDR2 FQNNGV. There are 17 residues in the CDR3. For the CDR3, the DNA is TGTGCCAGCAGCTTAAGAGAAGGACCTGAGAACACCGGGGAGCTGTTTTTT. Translation: CASSLREGPENTGELFF.

The V call is TRBV24-1, the J call TRBJ2-1; TRBD2 might be the D (6 bases). CDR1 KGHDR and CDR2 SFDVKD come from the germline V gene. The CDR3 has 15 amino acids. The germline V and J ends were trimmed by 6 bases and 8 bases, with 19 bases remaining between them. The CDR3 loop is CATSSWSSESDEQFF. For the CDR3, the DNA is TGTGCCACCAGTAGTTGGTCTAGCGAATCGGATGAGCAGTTCTTC.

The table lists this clonotype with many counts. The chain recombines TRBV11-2 with TRBJ2-7; D not resolved. V lost 5 bases and J 3 bases, leaving 11 bases between the germline ends. The CDR3 is 13 amino acids. Looked up from germline, CDR1 is SGHAT and CDR2 is FQNNGV. The CDR3 DNA reads as TGTGCCAGCAGCATGCTGTTGGGCTACGAGCAGTACTTC. Translated: CASSMLLGYEQYF. The full variable domain, completed using reference TRBV11-2 and TRBJ2-7, is EAGVAQSPRYKIIEKRQSVAFWCNPISGHATLYWYQQILGQGPKLLIQFQNNGVVDDSQLPKDRFSAERLKGVDSTLKIQPAKLEDSAVYLCASSMLLGYEQYFGPGTRLTVT.

There are many counts of this clonotype. V usage is TRBV25-1 and J usage is TRBJ1-1; D unclear. The CDR3 contains 14 residues. Trimming took off 4 bases at V and 2 bases at J, with 11 bases between the two ends. Germline-derived CDR1 and CDR2 are MGHDK and SYGVNS. This CDR3 reads CASSVQGRNTEAFF. CDR3 in DNA: TGTGCCAGCAGTGTCCAAGGACGTAACACTGAAGCTTTCTTT.

The rearrangement uses TRBV7-2 and TRBJ2-2; D is unclear. The V gene's germline CDR1 is SGHTA and CDR2 FQGNSA. V dropped 6 bases and J dropped 6 bases, with 17 bases sitting between them. CDR3 length: 15 amino acids. CDR3: CASSPHGGWAGELFF. CDR3 coding DNA: TGTGCCAGCAGTCCCCACGGTGGTTGGGCCGGGGAGCTGTTTTTT.

The V and J genes are TRBV4-1 and TRBJ2-7; 8 bases fit TRBD2. The DNA end lines up better with TRBJ2-5; the J call may be wrong. This CDR3 region has 13 residues. The germline gives CDR1 MGHRA, CDR2 YSYEKL. The chain's CDR3 is CASSHSGKETQYF. DNA for the CDR3: TGCGCCAGCAGCCATAGCGGGAAAGAGACCCAGTACTTC.

This clonotype was counted many times. The J gene is TRBJ1-2, the V gene TRBV29-1; D uncertain. Trimming pared 4 bases from V and 4 bases from J, leaving 7 bases between. The CDR3 totals 11 residues. Germline V lookup: CDR1 SQVTM, CDR2 ANQGSEA. In DNA form, the CDR3 reads TGCAGCGTTGTCATGGGCTATGGCTACACCTTC. Translated, it gives CSVVMGYGYTF.

Only a few counts were recorded for this clonotype. This chain links TRBV4-3 with TRBJ1-5; 7 nucleotides agree with TRBD1. This CDR3 is built from 14 residues. Per the germline V gene, CDR1 is LGHNA and CDR2 is YSLEER. V was clipped by 5 bases and J by 7 bases; unmatched bases: 8. The CDR3: CASSSPGGHQPQHF. The DNA for the CDR3 is TGCGCCAGCAGCTCACCAGGGGGTCACCAGCCCCAGCATTTT.

This clonotype was counted many times. This chain links TRBV5-6 with TRBJ1-5; no clear D gene. CDR1 and CDR2 (germline): SGHDT, YYEEEE. This CDR3 is 13 amino acids long. V was clipped by 4 bases and J by 9 bases, with 14 bases between them. The CDR3 region is CASSPGGGPPQHF. CDR3 coding DNA: TGTGCCAGCAGCCCCGGCGGAGGCCCGCCCCAGCATTTT.

This clonotype was recorded a few times. The V gene is TRBV6-4, the J gene TRBJ2-6; D gene unclear. The CDR3 runs 15 residues. The germline V and J ends were trimmed by 8 bases and 0 bases, with 11 bases remaining between them. Germline V lookup: CDR1 MRHNA, CDR2 SNTAGT. The CDR3 spells CASRPDVSGANVLTF. DNA of the CDR3: TGTGCCAGCCGTCCGGACGTCTCTGGGGCCAACGTCCTGACTTTC.

J is TRBJ2-7 and V is TRBV7-9; the D is unclear. CDR3 size: 12 residues. V was trimmed by 5 bases and J by 6 bases, leaving 11 bases between them. CDR1 and CDR2 (germline): SEHNR, FQNEAQ (reference sequence). The chain's CDR3 is CASSQTGGEQYF. The CDR3 DNA reads TGTGCCAGCAGCCAGACTGGTGGCGAGCAGTACTTC. Drawing the rest from reference TRBV7-9 and TRBJ2-7, the complete variable domain is DTGVSQNPRHKITKRGQNVTFRCDPISEHNRLYWYRQTLGQGPEFLTYFQNEAQLEKSRLLSDRFSAERPKGSFSTLEIQRTEQGDSAMYLCASSQTGGEQYFGPGTRLTVT.

V usage is TRBV5-5 and J usage is TRBJ2-5, with D perhaps matching TRBD2 (6 bases). The CDR3 is 16 residues long. The V gene's germline CDR1 is SGHKS and CDR2 YYEKEE (reference sequence). The germline V and J ends were trimmed by 4 bases and 5 bases, with 21 bases remaining between them. CDR3 residues: CASSRNPLGGRETQYF. In DNA form, the CDR3 reads TGTGCCAGCAGCCGAAACCCGTTGGGGGGTCGGGAGACCCAGTACTTC.

This clonotype was seen only a few times. The chain carries TRBV19 and TRBJ2-4, with TRBD2 matching 7 bases. Germline V gene data show CDR1 as LNHDA and CDR2 as SQIVND (reference sequence). Losses at the gene ends were 6 bases for V and 0 bases for J; bases not matched to a gene: 8. CDR3 length: 16 residues. CDR3 DNA: TGTGCCAGTAGGAACCCTAGCGGTCTAGCCAAAAACATTCAGTACTTC. It encodes CASRNPSGLAKNIQYF.

The chain employs TRBV15 and TRBJ1-5; TRBD1 matches 11 bases. The CDR3 totals 17 residues. Losses at the gene ends were 3 bases for V and 7 bases for J; bases not matched to a gene: 11. Germline V gives CDR1 LNHNV, CDR2 YYDKDF (reference sequence). The CDR3 nucleotides are TGTGCCACCAGCAGGGATCCCGGGACAGGGGGGAACCAGCCCCAGCATTTT. Its translation is CATSRDPGTGGNQPQHF.